This T cell receptor beta chain derives from a study of response to subunit inactivated influenza vaccine. MiXCR, applied by TCRdb to the RT-PCR reads, yields one record per CDR3 protein. This table holds 550,000 to 800,000 distinct CDR3 sequences, approximately 15% found once. Comment on this clonotype: No antigen is known for it.

Study-wide results and limits: Each seasonal influenza vaccination, the authors suggested, recruits few new T cells.

The TCR was taken from a man in his fifties who received an inactivated influenza vaccine. This material consisted of PBMCs from blood, taken around two weeks before vaccination.

The CDR3 region is CSAADATYEQYF. The CDR3, as DNA: TGCAGCGCTGCGGACGCCACCTACGAGCAGTACTTC. This chain connects TRBV29-1 to TRBJ2-7; D remains ambiguous. CDR3 length: 12 residues. Germline assignment: CDR1 SQVTM and CDR2 ANQGSEA. The germline V and J ends were trimmed by 7 bases and 2 bases, with 12 bases remaining between them.